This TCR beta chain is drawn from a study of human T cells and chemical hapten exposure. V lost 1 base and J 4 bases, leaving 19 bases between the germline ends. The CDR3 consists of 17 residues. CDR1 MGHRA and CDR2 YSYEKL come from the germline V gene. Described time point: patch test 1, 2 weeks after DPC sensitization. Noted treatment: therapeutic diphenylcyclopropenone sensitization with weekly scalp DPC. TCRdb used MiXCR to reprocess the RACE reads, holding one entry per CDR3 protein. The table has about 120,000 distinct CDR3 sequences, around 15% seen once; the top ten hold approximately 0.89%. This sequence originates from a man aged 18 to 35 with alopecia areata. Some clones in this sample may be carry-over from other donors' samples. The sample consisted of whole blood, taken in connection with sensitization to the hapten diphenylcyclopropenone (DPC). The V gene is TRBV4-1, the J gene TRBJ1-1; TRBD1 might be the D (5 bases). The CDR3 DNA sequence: TGCGCCAGCAGCCAAGGTCAGGCAGCCAGAAGGGGCACTGAAGCTTTCTTT. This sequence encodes CASSQGQAARRGTEAFF.